The 17 T cell receptor beta chains reported below all come from one sample, sequenced in a study of blood T cell repertoires in COVID-19. The assay was immunoSEQ multiplex PCR, and TCRdb's table has in-frame clones only and misses some. This table has more than 300,000 clones, 85% to 90% appearing once. Sequenced material: PBMCs or T cells enriched from blood (not recorded which). The receptor source for this set is a man younger than 45 who had recovered from COVID-19.

The V gene is TRBV5-6, the J gene TRBJ2-7; D gene uncertain. The V gene's germline CDR1 is SGHDT and CDR2 YYEEEE. Trimming left V 4 bases short and J 6 bases short, with 14 bases between. The CDR3 loop spans 13 amino acids. CDR3 in DNA: TGTGCCAGCAGCCCGGTCCTCTTTAGCGAGCAGTACTTC. This codes for CASSPVLFSEQYF.

The genes are TRBV30 and TRBJ2-7, with D possibly TRBD2 on 6 matching bases. This CDR3 comprises 16 residues. Germline lookup yields CDR1 GTSNPN and CDR2 SVGIG (reference sequence). The V gene lost 1 base and the J gene lost 0 bases, with 16 bases spanning the gap. This CDR3 reads CAWSAYRDFFSYEQYF. CDR3 bases: TGTGCCTGGAGTGCCTACCGGGACTTCTTCTCCTACGAGCAGTACTTC. The complete variable domain, with remaining parts taken from reference TRBV30 and TRBJ2-7, reads SQTIHQWPATLVQPVGSPLSLECTVEGTSNPNLYWYRQAAGRGLQLLFYSVGIGQISSEVPQNLSASRPQDRQFILSSKKLLLSDSGFYLCAWSAYRDFFSYEQYFGPGTRLTVT.

The chain is built from TRBV2 and TRBJ1-1; TRBD1 aligns across 7 bases. This CDR3 has 14 amino acids. Germline V gives CDR1 SNHLY, CDR2 FYNNEI. The V and J ends lost 4 bases and 5 bases, in that order; junction bases with no gene match: 7. The CDR3 loop reads CASSARQGRTEAFF. The CDR3 DNA reads TGTGCCAGCAGTGCCAGACAGGGCCGGACTGAAGCTTTCTTT.

The genes are TRBV27 and TRBJ2-3; 7 bases are a match to TRBD2. The ends lost 5 bases at V and 3 bases at J; junction bases unmatched: 5. The CDR3 runs to 14 residues. From germline, CDR1 is MNHEY and CDR2 SMNVEV (reference sequence). The CDR3 DNA follows: TGTGCCAGCAGTGCTGCCGGGGGGACAGATACGCAGTATTTT. The encoded protein is CASSAAGGTDTQYF.

This clone has a single count. The V call is TRBV19, the J call TRBJ1-3; D possibly corresponds to TRBD1 (5 bases). The ends were cut back, 6 bases at V and 0 bases at J, with 9 bases in the middle. The CDR3 loop spans 14 amino acids. Germline CDR1 reads LNHDA; CDR2 reads SQIVND (reference sequence). The CDR3 DNA reads TGTGCCAGTAGCAGACAGCACTCTGGAAACACCATATATTTT. Its protein product is CASSRQHSGNTIYF. Using reference TRBV19 and TRBJ1-3 for the parts outside the CDR3, the full variable domain is DGGITQSPKYLFRKEGQNVTLSCEQNLNHDAMYWYRQDPGQGLRLIYYSQIVNDFQKGDIAEGYSVSREKKESFPLTVTSAQKNPTAFYLCASSRQHSGNTIYFGEGSWLTVV.

The chain employs TRBV11-3 and TRBJ2-5, with D possibly being TRBD2 (6 bases). Trimming left V 5 bases short and J 4 bases short, with 17 bases between. The germline gives CDR1 SGHNT, CDR2 YENEEA. The CDR3 is made up of 15 amino acids. CDR3 nucleotide sequence: TGTGCCAGCAGCACCCGGGACGGGGGTCTAGAGACCCAGTACTTC. It encodes CASSTRDGGLETQYF. The variable domain in full, with the rest retrieved from reference TRBV11-3 and TRBJ2-5, is EAGVVQSPRYKIIEKKQPVAFWCNPISGHNTLYWYLQNLGQGPELLIRYENEEAVDDSQLPKDRFSAERLKGVDSTLKIQPAELGDSAVYLCASSTRDGGLETQYFGPGTRLLVL.

This clone was recorded only once. In DNA form, the CDR3 reads TGTGCCAGCAGCCAAACCCCGACAGGCTCCTACAATGAGCAGTTCTTC. Translated, it gives CASSQTPTGSYNEQFF. The rearrangement joins TRBV3-1 (or the pseudogene TRBV3-2) to TRBJ2-1; maybe TRBD1 (6 bases). The V gene lost 2 bases and the J gene lost 0 bases, with 11 bases spanning the gap. The V gene's germline CDR1 is LGHDT and CDR2 YNNKEL (reference sequence). This CDR3 is 16 amino acids long.

The chain combines TRBV28 with TRBJ2-5; maybe TRBD2 (6 bases). The CDR3 extends over 15 amino acids. Deletions cut 5 bases from V and 1 base from J, with 14 bases between. Germline loops: CDR1 MDHEN, CDR2 SYDVKM. CDR3 protein: CASSRASAVQETQYF. In DNA form, the CDR3 reads TGTGCCAGCAGTAGGGCTAGCGCCGTCCAAGAGACCCAGTACTTC. The whole variable domain, filled in from reference TRBV28 and TRBJ2-5, reads DVKVTQSSRYLVKRTGEKVFLECVQDMDHENMFWYRQDPGLGLRLIYFSYDVKMKEKGDIPEGYSVSREKKERFSLILESASTNQTSMYLCASSRASAVQETQYFGPGTRLLVL.

In this sample, this clone turned up once. V usage is TRBV5-8 and J usage is TRBJ1-1, with 10 bases fitting TRBD1. The CDR3 consists of 14 residues. The germline V gene has CDR1 SGHTS and CDR2 YDEGEE. Trimming cost V 3 bases and J 5 bases; bases outside gene matches: 4. CDR3 in DNA: TGTGCCAGCAGCTGGGACAGGGGTGGGACTGAAGCTTTCTTT. Encoded protein: CASSWDRGGTEAFF.

This clone was found a few times. The chain uses TRBV11-1 and TRBJ2-7; 7 bases line up with TRBD1. The germline V gene has CDR1 SGHAT and CDR2 FQDESV (reference sequence). The CDR3 length is 13 residues. V trimming: 3 bases; J trimming: 6 bases; junction bases outside the gene matches: 5. Here the CDR3 reads CASSFDRELEQYF. CDR3 in DNA: TGTGCCAGCAGCTTCGACAGGGAACTCGAGCAGTACTTC.

This chain joins TRBV2 and TRBJ2-5; 16 bases match TRBD2. After removal of 3 bases from V and 5 bases from J, the junction contained 6 bases not matched to a gene. The V gene's germline CDR1 is SNHLY and CDR2 FYNNEI. The length of the CDR3 is 17 residues. The CDR3 loop is CASSEGLAGGPRETQYF. The CDR3 coding sequence is TGTGCCAGCAGTGAGGGACTAGCGGGGGGGCCTCGGGAGACCCAGTACTTC.

This chain links TRBV19 with TRBJ2-3, with unresolved D. Trimming pared 3 bases from V and 3 bases from J, leaving 7 bases between. CDR1 is LNHDA and CDR2 is SQIVND in the germline V gene (reference sequence). The CDR3 loop spans 13 amino acids. CDR3 nucleotide sequence: TGTGCCAGTAGTATGGCCAGGACAGATACGCAGTATTTT. Translated: CASSMARTDTQYF.

J is TRBJ1-3 and V is TRBV30; D unclear. This CDR3 region has 15 residues. From germline, CDR1 is GTSNPN and CDR2 SVGIG (reference sequence). Trimming removed 2 bases at V and 4 bases at J, with 15 bases between. The CDR3 is CAWSLIPAPGNTIYF. CDR3 DNA sequence: TGTGCCTGGAGTCTGATACCAGCGCCGGGAAACACCATATATTTT.

This rearrangement joins TRBV28 to TRBJ1-4; D perhaps matches TRBD1 (6 bases). CDR3 length: 15 residues. V was trimmed by 3 bases and J by 4 bases, leaving 12 bases between them. From germline, CDR1 is MDHEN and CDR2 SYDVKM. CDR3 loop: CASSFSTRGNEKLFF. The CDR3 region has the DNA TGTGCCAGCAGTTTCTCCACCAGGGGTAATGAAAAACTGTTTTTT.

The chain couples TRBV12-5 to TRBJ1-1; D call uncertain. This CDR3 region has 13 residues. The V and J ends lost 0 bases and 5 bases respectively, with 7 bases between them. The germline gives CDR1 LGHNT, CDR2 FRNRAP. The CDR3 DNA follows: TGTGCTAGTGGTTTGGTGGCTAGGACTGAAGCTTTCTTT. Translating gives CASGLVARTEAFF.

CDR3 in amino acids: CASSYSSIFYEQYF. Written as DNA, the CDR3 is TGTGCCAGCAGTTACAGCTCCATTTTCTACGAGCAGTACTTC. This sequence joins TRBV6-5 and TRBJ2-7, with unresolved D. Germline V gives CDR1 MNHEY, CDR2 SVGAGI. Trimming removed 2 bases from V and 3 bases from J, with 11 bases in between. This CDR3 comprises 14 residues.

This chain links TRBV6-5 with TRBJ2-1; possible D gene TRBD1, 5 bases. The CDR3 runs to 13 residues. The germline V gene encodes CDR1 MNHEY and CDR2 SVGAGI. Trimming took 6 bases from V and 12 from J, leaving 18 bases between them. The CDR3 loop is CASSITGHSGQFF. CDR3 sequence (DNA): TGTGCCAGCAGCATTACAGGACACTCGGGGCAGTTCTTC.